This T cell receptor beta chain derives from a study of control samples from healthy donors and cancer patients. This CDR3 is built from 15 residues. The V gene's germline CDR1 is SGHNT and CDR2 YENEEA. V was pared by 5 bases and J by 6 bases, with 4 bases of the junction left unmatched. Some clones are missing from TCRdb's copy, which holds only in-frame ones; the method was immunoSEQ multiplex PCR. The table includes around 81,000 clones, approximately 93% detected once. This receptor was taken from a woman in her twenties or thirties in good health. Material for sequencing was blood. The chain is built from TRBV11-3 and TRBJ2-1; 13 bases are a match to TRBD2. CDR3 sequence reads: CASSPRTSGSNEQFF. The CDR3 nucleotides read TGTGCCAGCAGCCCCAGGACTAGCGGGAGCAATGAGCAGTTCTTC.